A single sample is the source of the 3 T cell receptor beta chains below, sequenced in a study of cytomegalovirus exposure and HLA in healthy donors. The PCR used 60 Vbeta and 13 Jbeta primers. Profiling relied on immunoSEQ multiplex PCR, and the TCRdb table lists in-frame clones only, not all of them. The table records over 150,000 clones, 65% to 85% of them present only once. What was sequenced was PBMCs. All receptors derive from a man aged 18 to 30 in good health and CMV-seronegative.

The CDR3 DNA reads as TGCGCCAGCAGCCAAGACGCGGCAGGGGGCTGGAATGAGCAGTTCTTC. This translates into CASSQDAAGGWNEQFF. This rearrangement joins TRBV4-1 to TRBJ2-1; TRBD1 agrees at 8 bases. V lost 0 bases and J lost 7; bases outside the gene matches: 8. Germline lookup yields CDR1 MGHRA and CDR2 YSYEKL. This CDR3 is built from 16 residues.

The chain is built from TRBV6-1 and TRBJ2-5, with 7 nucleotides matching TRBD2. J lost 2 bases, V lost 6 bases, and 9 bases had no gene match. The CDR3 contains 15 residues. CDR1 is MNHNS and CDR2 is SASEGT in the germline V gene. The DNA of the CDR3 is TGTGCCAGCAGCGAGACCGTCGGGGGGCAAGAGACCCAGTACTTC. It codes for CASSETVGGQETQYF.

The chain recombines TRBV4-2 with TRBJ1-3, with a possible D match to TRBD1 (5 bases). The germline gives CDR1 LGHNA, CDR2 YNFKEQ. V was pared by 2 bases and J by 2 bases, with 10 bases between. The CDR3 has 15 residues. The CDR3 loop reads CASSQPGGTGNTIYF. The CDR3 DNA follows: TGTGCCAGCAGCCAACCCGGGGGTACTGGAAACACCATATATTTT.